The clone carrying this TCR beta chain was found once. Antigen: not known. Some clones are missing from TCRdb's copy, which holds only in-frame ones; the method was immunoSEQ multiplex PCR. The sample consists of over 85,000 clones, less than 85% of them appearing once. This record belongs to a study of Ad26.COV2.S vaccination and SARS-CoV-2 variants. Study results and caveats: Placebo recipients showed lower spike-specific TCR breadth than vaccinees. Those who received vaccine or placebo ended up with similar non-spike TCR breadth. Substantial breadth in spike-specific CD8+ and CD4+ T cell responses was reportedly seen after vaccination. Total T cell responses may have been underestimated by the TCR breadth and depth analyses.

V dropped 0 bases and J dropped 2; count of bases not matched to a gene: 3. Per the germline V gene, CDR1 is MGHRA and CDR2 is YSYEKL. CDR3 size: 15 residues. The chain has TRBV4-1 and TRBJ2-5; 7 bases are shared with TRBD1. The specimen was peripheral blood, collected after recovery from COVID-19. This receptor was obtained from a human donor who had recovered from COVID-19. The CDR3 nucleotides read TGCGCCAGCAGCCAAGATTTGGGACAGCAAGAGACCCAGTACTTC. Protein sequence: CASSQDLGQQETQYF.